The 28 T cell receptor beta chains reported below all come from one sample, sequenced in a study of long-term antiretroviral therapy in people with HIV. Sequencing relied on immunoSEQ assay v3.0, run at survey level. Here immunoSEQ multiplex PCR was the method, and the copy in TCRdb shows in-frame clones only, minus some. The table has about 17,000 clones, roughly 80% seen once. The sample consisted of unsorted PBMCs, taken around 2.2 years before starting antiretroviral therapy. Receptor source: a man under 40 with HIV.

This clone was seen more than once but under ten times. V is TRBV10-3 and J is TRBJ2-1; 10 bases line up with TRBD2. The CDR3 covers 16 residues. Unmatched junction bases numbered 11, after V lost 6 bases and J lost 6 bases. Germline CDR1 and CDR2: ENHRY and SYGVKD. The DNA for the CDR3 is TGTGCCATCAGGAGGACCGGGACTAGCGATGGCAATGAGCAGTTCTTC. This translates into CAIRRTGTSDGNEQFF.

The gene calls are TRBV10-2 and TRBJ2-7; unclear D gene. This CDR3 spans 14 amino acids. V was clipped by 2 bases and J by 1 base, with 9 bases between them. Germline CDR1 reads WSHSY; CDR2 reads SAAADI. CDR3 loop: CASSENWISYEQYF. CDR3 DNA sequence: TGCGCCAGCAGTGAGAACTGGATATCCTACGAGCAGTACTTC.

V is TRBV6-6 and J is TRBJ2-1; 7 nucleotides align to TRBD2. The CDR3 is 15 residues long. The V gene's germline CDR1 is MNHNY and CDR2 SVGAGI (reference sequence). V was pared by 2 bases and J by 7 bases, with 8 bases of the junction left unmatched. CDR3 amino acids: CASSYDVGEGNEQFF. Written as DNA, the CDR3 is TGTGCCAGCAGTTACGATGTAGGGGAGGGGAATGAGCAGTTCTTC.

The sample holds a few counts of this clone. CDR3 in amino acids: CSVGAGDYGYTF. The CDR3 DNA is TGCAGCGTTGGGGCGGGGGACTATGGCTACACCTTC. The chain couples TRBV29-1 to TRBJ1-2, with D perhaps matching TRBD1 (5 bases). Trimming cost V 4 bases and J 3 bases, with 9 bases left between them. Germline CDR1 is SQVTM and CDR2 is ANQGSEA. The CDR3 contains 12 residues. Full variable domain (remainder filled in from reference TRBV29-1 and TRBJ1-2): SAVISQKPSRDICQRGTSLTIQCQVDSQVTMMFWYRQQPGQSLTLIATANQGSEATYESGFVIDKFPISRPNLTFSTLTVSNMSPEDSSIYLCSVGAGDYGYTFGSGTRLTVV.

This chain joins TRBV28 and TRBJ1-1; D uncertain. The CDR3 spans 12 residues. Germline CDR1 reads MDHEN; CDR2 reads SYDVKM. Trimming pared 9 bases from V and 0 bases from J, leaving 8 bases between. This CDR3 reads CASQDLNTEAFF. For the CDR3, the DNA is TGTGCCAGTCAGGATTTGAACACTGAAGCTTTCTTT.

The gene calls are TRBV18 and TRBJ1-1; weak D call: TRBD1 (6 bases). In germline, CDR1 is KGHSH, CDR2 LQKENI. Trimming removed 6 bases from V and 4 bases from J, with 15 bases in between. CDR3 size: 14 residues. CDR3 region: CASSLNRESTEAFF. In DNA, the CDR3 is TGTGCCAGCTCCCTCAACAGGGAGTCCACTGAAGCTTTCTTT.

The chain uses TRBV2 and TRBJ2-5, with TRBD2 identical over 10 bases. This CDR3 is built from 15 residues. The germline CDR1 and CDR2 sequences are SNHLY and FYNNEI. The V and J ends lost 7 bases and 2 bases, in that order; junction bases with no gene match: 7. The CDR3 region has the DNA TGTGCCAGCAAGCGGACTAGCGGACTACAAGAGACCCAGTACTTC. Translation gives CASKRTSGLQETQYF.

The chain is built from TRBV5-1 and TRBJ2-1; 7 nucleotides agree with TRBD2. Trimming took 3 bases from V and 0 from J; bases not matched to a gene: 12. Germline CDR1 is SGHRS and CDR2 is YFSETQ. The CDR3 extends over 18 amino acids. In nucleotides, the CDR3 is TGCGCCAGCAGCTGGCGGGGGAGAGCGGAGCTCTCCTACAATGAGCAGTTCTTC. Translation gives CASSWRGRAELSYNEQFF.

The V and J genes are TRBV15 and TRBJ1-2, with 7 positions matching TRBD1. Trimming took 5 bases from V and 3 from J; bases not matched to a gene: 3. CDR1 is LNHNV, CDR2 YYDKDF, per germline (reference sequence). The CDR3 covers 13 residues. The CDR3 here is CATSPDRDYGYTF. The CDR3 nucleotides read TGTGCCACCAGCCCAGACAGGGACTATGGCTACACCTTC.

The genes are TRBV29-1 and TRBJ1-4, with D possibly TRBD1 on 5 matching bases. Trimming stripped 3 bases from V and 5 bases from J, with 13 bases between. The germline CDR1 and CDR2 sequences are SQVTM and ANQGSEA. This CDR3 spans 14 amino acids. The CDR3 DNA reads TGCAGCGTTGAGTCCCCTGGGGGGAATGAAAAACTGTTTTTT. Amino acids: CSVESPGGNEKLFF.

The rearrangement uses TRBV7-9 and TRBJ2-7, with D tentatively TRBD1 or TRBD2 (5 bases each). V shed 5 bases and J shed 2 bases, with 13 bases lying between them. Germline-derived CDR1 and CDR2 are SEHNR and FQNEAQ (reference sequence). This CDR3 has 14 residues. CDR3 in amino acids: CASSPPGAPYEQYF. CDR3 sequence (DNA): TGTGCCAGCAGCCCCCCCGGGGCTCCCTACGAGCAGTACTTC. Looking up the rest from reference TRBV7-9 and TRBJ2-7 gives the full variable domain: DTGVSQNPRHKITKRGQNVTFRCDPISEHNRLYWYRQTLGQGPEFLTYFQNEAQLEKSRLLSDRFSAERPKGSFSTLEIQRTEQGDSAMYLCASSPPGAPYEQYFGPGTRLTVT.

The rearrangement links TRBV30 to TRBJ2-5, with D possibly TRBD1 on 6 matching bases. With the DNA end fitting TRBJ2-7 better, the J assignment may be wrong. Germline V gene sequence: CDR1 GTSNPN, CDR2 SVGIG (reference sequence). This CDR3 is 11 amino acids long. The CDR3 DNA follows: TGTGCCTGGAGCAGGGACAACGAGCAGTACTTC. This translates into CAWSRDNEQYF.

The rearrangement links TRBV6-5 to TRBJ2-1; either TRBD1 or TRBD2 may supply D (5 bases each). The V gene lost 6 bases and the J gene lost 10 bases, with 16 bases spanning the gap. This CDR3 is built from 13 residues. Germline assignment: CDR1 MNHEY and CDR2 SVGAGI. The DNA of the CDR3 is TGTGCCAGCAGGGGACCAACGGGCCGAGAGCAGTTCTTC. Protein: CASRGPTGREQFF.

The chain carries TRBV6-5 and TRBJ1-6, with D tentatively TRBD1 (5 bases). Germline values: CDR1 MNHEY, CDR2 SVGAGI. Trimming left V 10 bases short and J 5 bases short, with 18 bases between. The CDR3 has 15 amino acids. The chain's CDR3 is CAISQGSPDNSPLHF. The DNA for the CDR3 is TGTGCCATCAGCCAGGGATCCCCTGATAATTCACCCCTCCACTTT.

The chain joins TRBV11-2 to TRBJ2-5; D might be TRBD1 (6 bases). Per the germline V gene, CDR1 is SGHAT and CDR2 is FQNNGV. CDR3 length: 13 residues. Trimming took 5 bases from V and 3 from J, leaving 10 bases between them. The CDR3 spells CASSRGHEETQYF. The CDR3 DNA follows: TGTGCCAGCAGCCGGGGACATGAAGAGACCCAGTACTTC.

V is TRBV19 and J is TRBJ2-2; D is unresolved. Germline loops: CDR1 LNHDA, CDR2 SQIVND (reference sequence). This CDR3 comprises 14 residues. With 7 bases removed from V and 1 base from J, the gap between germline ends came to 10 bases. CDR3 bases: TGTGCCAGTAAGAGAGCGCAGAACACCGGGGAGCTGTTTTTT. Amino acid sequence: CASKRAQNTGELFF.

This clone was observed a few times. The chain couples TRBV10-3 to TRBJ2-7; D tentatively fits TRBD1 or TRBD2 (6 bases each). The CDR3 is 13 residues long. CDR1 and CDR2 from the germline V gene are ENHRY and SYGVKD. The V end was cut by 7 bases, the J end by 3 bases, with 13 bases between. The DNA for the CDR3 is TGTGCCATCACGGGGGCCCCGGACTACGAGCAGTACTTC. Translated: CAITGAPDYEQYF.

This chain connects TRBV14 to TRBJ2-1, with 12 positions matching TRBD2. This CDR3 spans 14 amino acids. The V segment lost 4 bases and the J segment 8 bases; nucleotides outside the gene matches: 3. Germline V gives CDR1 SGHDN, CDR2 FVKESK. The CDR3: CASSPGLAGHEQFF. Here the CDR3 DNA reads TGTGCCAGCAGCCCGGGACTAGCGGGCCATGAGCAGTTCTTC.

This chain uses TRBV15 with TRBJ1-1; the D gene is possibly TRBD1 (6 bases). Between the trimmed V and J ends, which lost 0 bases and 1 base, there was a span of 9 bases. This CDR3 has 15 amino acids. Per germline, CDR1 LNHNV and CDR2 YYDKDF (reference sequence). In DNA, the CDR3 is TGTGCCACCAGCAGAGATAAGGGGGAGAACACTGAAGCTTTCTTT. Protein: CATSRDKGENTEAFF. Together with reference TRBV15 and TRBJ1-1, the CDR3 gives the full variable domain: DAMVIQNPRYQVTQFGKPVTLSCSQTLNHNVMYWYQQKSSQAPKLLFHYYDKDFNNEADTPDNFQSRRPNTSFCFLDIRSPGLGDTAMYLCATSRDKGENTEAFFGQGTRLTVV.

The V call is TRBV15, the J call TRBJ1-4, with 7 bases that match TRBD1. CDR3 length: 15 residues. Unmatched junction bases numbered 2, after V lost 4 bases and J lost 0 bases. Per the germline V gene, CDR1 is LNHNV and CDR2 is YYDKDF (reference sequence). The CDR3, as DNA: TGTGCCACCAGCATTGGGACAGCAACTAATGAAAAACTGTTTTTT. Amino acids: CATSIGTATNEKLFF.

This clone was picked up one time. This sequence joins TRBV6-1 and TRBJ2-3; TRBD2 might be the D (6 bases). The CDR3 spans 15 residues. V was trimmed by 7 bases and J by 11 bases, leaving 25 bases between them. Germline V gives CDR1 MNHNS, CDR2 SASEGT. CDR3 nucleotides: TGTGCCAGCACCAAACTACTTCCCCGGGAGATGGGGCAGTATTTT. Its protein is CASTKLLPREMGQYF.

This chain connects TRBV27 to TRBJ2-2; TRBD2 agrees at 12 bases. Germline values: CDR1 MNHEY, CDR2 SMNVEV (reference sequence). With V trimmed by 6 bases and J by 5 bases, 7 bases remained unmatched. The CDR3 has 16 residues. CDR3 nucleotides: TGTGCCAGCAGGCTAGCGGGGGGGCCCGAAACCGGGGAGCTGTTTTTT. It is translated as CASRLAGGPETGELFF.

CDR3 sequence (DNA): TGTGCCACACGGGGGGGGGTGTCCAGTCTCTACGAGCAGTACTTC. Its protein product is CATRGGVSSLYEQYF. The chain recombines TRBV6-5 with TRBJ2-7; 8 positions match TRBD2. The CDR3 sequence is 15 residues long. The germline V gene encodes CDR1 MNHEY and CDR2 SVGAGI. The trim removed 10 bases at V and 3 bases at J, leaving 14 bases unmatched.

V usage is TRBV6-1 and J usage is TRBJ1-1, with D maybe TRBD1 (6 bases). The CDR3 is 13 residues long. Germline lookup yields CDR1 MNHNS and CDR2 SASEGT. V lost 6 bases, J lost 8 bases, and 16 bases lay in between. The CDR3 DNA reads as TGTGCCAGCAGCCGGGGGAAAGGACAGGAAGCTTTCTTT. This codes for CASSRGKGQEAFF.

Remarks on this clone: Its ends do not fully match the called genes, so a read error is possible. The gene calls are TRBV6-5 and TRBJ2-1; 8 bases match TRBD2. Germline values: CDR1 MNHEY, CDR2 SVGAGI. The CDR3 covers 15 residues. The CDR3 spells CASSYSRGAHNEQFF. DNA for the CDR3: TGTGCCAGCAGCTACTCGCGGGGGGCCCACAATGAGCAGTTCTTC.

This sequence joins TRBV4-2 and TRBJ1-1, with D unresolved. Germline-derived CDR1 and CDR2 are LGHNA and YNFKEQ. CDR3 size: 14 residues. V dropped 0 bases and J dropped 4 bases, with 9 bases sitting between them. CDR3 DNA sequence: TGTGCCAGCAGCCAAGAATTCGAGCGCACTGAAGCTTTCTTT. Translating it yields CASSQEFERTEAFF.

The rearrangement joins TRBV2 to TRBJ2-3; no clear D. The CDR3 has 15 amino acids. The V and J ends lost 2 bases and 2 bases respectively, with 11 bases between them. CDR1 is SNHLY, CDR2 FYNNEI, per germline. The CDR3 loop is CASSEFTDYTDTQYF. CDR3 bases: TGTGCCAGCAGTGAATTTACGGATTACACAGATACGCAGTATTTT. The full variable domain, completed using reference TRBV2 and TRBJ2-3, is EPEVTQTPSHQVTQMGQEVILRCVPISNHLYFYWYRQILGQKVEFLVSFYNNEISEKSEIFDDQFSVERPDGSNFTLKIRSTKLEDSAMYFCASSEFTDYTDTQYFGPGTRLTVL.

The CDR3 loop is CASSPTGYQETQYF. CDR3 coding DNA: TGTGCCAGCAGCCCTACAGGGTATCAAGAGACCCAGTACTTC. This chain joins TRBV4-2 and TRBJ2-5; D may be TRBD1 (6 bases). Trimming shortened V by 4 bases and J by 2 bases, and 11 bases separated the two germline ends. Germline V lookup: CDR1 LGHNA, CDR2 YNFKEQ. The CDR3 runs to 14 residues.